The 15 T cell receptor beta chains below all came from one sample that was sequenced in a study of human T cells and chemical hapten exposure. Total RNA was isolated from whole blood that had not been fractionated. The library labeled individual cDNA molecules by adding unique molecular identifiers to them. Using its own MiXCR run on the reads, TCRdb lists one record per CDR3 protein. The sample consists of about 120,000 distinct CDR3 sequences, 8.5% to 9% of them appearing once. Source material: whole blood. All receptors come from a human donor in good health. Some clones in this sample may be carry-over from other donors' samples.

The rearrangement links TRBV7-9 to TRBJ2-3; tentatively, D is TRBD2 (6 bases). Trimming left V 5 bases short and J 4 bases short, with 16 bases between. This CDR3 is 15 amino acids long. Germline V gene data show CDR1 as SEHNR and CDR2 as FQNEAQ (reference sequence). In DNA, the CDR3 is TGTGCCAGCAGCACCGCGGGGTTGGTCCCAGATACGCAGTATTTT. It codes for CASSTAGLVPDTQYF.

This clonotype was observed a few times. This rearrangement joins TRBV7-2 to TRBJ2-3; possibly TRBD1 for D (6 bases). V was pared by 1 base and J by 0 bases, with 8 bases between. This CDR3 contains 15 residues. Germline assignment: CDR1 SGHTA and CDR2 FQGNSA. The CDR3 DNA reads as TGTGCCAGCAGCTTAGAGGGACAAAGCACAGATACGCAGTATTTT. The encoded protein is CASSLEGQSTDTQYF.

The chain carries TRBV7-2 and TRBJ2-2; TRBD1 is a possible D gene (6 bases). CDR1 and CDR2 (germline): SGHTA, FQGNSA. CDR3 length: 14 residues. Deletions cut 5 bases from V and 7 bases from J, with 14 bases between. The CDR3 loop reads CASSPRGGRGELFF. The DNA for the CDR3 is TGTGCCAGCAGCCCCAGGGGCGGCCGCGGGGAGCTGTTTTTT.

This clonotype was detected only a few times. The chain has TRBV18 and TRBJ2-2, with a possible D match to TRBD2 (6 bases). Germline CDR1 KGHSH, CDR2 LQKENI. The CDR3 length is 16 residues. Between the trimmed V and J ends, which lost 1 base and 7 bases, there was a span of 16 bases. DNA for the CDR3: TGTGCCAGCTCACCACGCGGGACGGGAGATGTCGGGGAGCTGTTTTTT. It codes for CASSPRGTGDVGELFF.

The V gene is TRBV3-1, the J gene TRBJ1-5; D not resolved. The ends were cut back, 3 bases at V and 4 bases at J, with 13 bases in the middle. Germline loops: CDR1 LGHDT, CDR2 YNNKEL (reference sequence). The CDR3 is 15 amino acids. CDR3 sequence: CASSHGRLGNQPQHF. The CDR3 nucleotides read TGTGCCAGCAGCCATGGTCGCCTGGGGAATCAGCCCCAGCATTTT.

Here the CDR3 reads CASSFWTGSSGANVLTF. In nucleotides, the CDR3 is TGTGCCAGCAGTTTCTGGACAGGGAGCTCTGGGGCCAACGTCCTGACTTTC. The chain links TRBV5-6 to TRBJ2-6, with 8 nucleotides matching TRBD1. The V gene end was trimmed by 5 bases and the J gene end by 0 bases; junction bases not matched to a gene: 7. The CDR3 runs 17 residues. Germline CDR1 SGHDT, CDR2 YYEEEE.

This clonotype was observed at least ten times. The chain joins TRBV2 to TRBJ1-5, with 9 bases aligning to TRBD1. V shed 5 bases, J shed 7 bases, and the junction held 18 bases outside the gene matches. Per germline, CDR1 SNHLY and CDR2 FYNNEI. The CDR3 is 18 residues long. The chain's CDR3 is CASSRGQGKGQASQPQHF. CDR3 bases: TGTGCCAGCAGTCGAGGACAGGGGAAGGGACAGGCCTCACAGCCCCAGCATTTT. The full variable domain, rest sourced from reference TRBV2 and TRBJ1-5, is EPEVTQTPSHQVTQMGQEVILRCVPISNHLYFYWYRQILGQKVEFLVSFYNNEISEKSEIFDDQFSVERPDGSNFTLKIRSTKLEDSAMYFCASSRGQGKGQASQPQHFGDGTRLSIL.

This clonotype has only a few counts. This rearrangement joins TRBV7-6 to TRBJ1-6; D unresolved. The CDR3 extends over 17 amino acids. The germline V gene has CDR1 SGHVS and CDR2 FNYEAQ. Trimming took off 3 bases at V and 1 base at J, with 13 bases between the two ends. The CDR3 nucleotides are TGTGCCAGCAGCTTGAATAGGAGGTTTTCCTATAATTCACCCCTCCACTTT. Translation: CASSLNRRFSYNSPLHF.

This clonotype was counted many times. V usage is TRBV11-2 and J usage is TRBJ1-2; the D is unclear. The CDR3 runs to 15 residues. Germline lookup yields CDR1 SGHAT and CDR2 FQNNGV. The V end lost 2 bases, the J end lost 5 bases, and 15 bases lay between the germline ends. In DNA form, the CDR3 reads TGTGCCAGCAGCTTAAATCCGCAGTTCCTATATGGCTACACCTTC. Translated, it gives CASSLNPQFLYGYTF.

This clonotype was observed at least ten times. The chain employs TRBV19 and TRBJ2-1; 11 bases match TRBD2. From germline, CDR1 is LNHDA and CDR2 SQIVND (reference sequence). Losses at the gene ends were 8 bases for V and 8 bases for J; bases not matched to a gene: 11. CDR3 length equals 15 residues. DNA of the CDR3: TGTGCCAGTGGGACTAGCGGAGGTATGTGGGATGAGCAGTTCTTC. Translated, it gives CASGTSGGMWDEQFF.

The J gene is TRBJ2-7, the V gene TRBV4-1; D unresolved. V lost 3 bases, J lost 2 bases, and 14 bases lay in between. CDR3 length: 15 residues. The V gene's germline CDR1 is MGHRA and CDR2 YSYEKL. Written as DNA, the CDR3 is TGCGCCAGCAGCCACGGTCGGCGGTTCCCCTACGAGCAGTACTTC. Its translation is CASSHGRRFPYEQYF.

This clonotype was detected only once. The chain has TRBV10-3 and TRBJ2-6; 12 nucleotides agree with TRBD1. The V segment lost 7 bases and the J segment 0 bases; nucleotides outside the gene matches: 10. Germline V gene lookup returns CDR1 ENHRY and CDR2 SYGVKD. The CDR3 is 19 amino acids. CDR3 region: CAITDPGTGGDSGANVLTF. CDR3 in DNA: TGTGCCATCACCGACCCCGGGACAGGGGGCGACTCTGGGGCCAACGTCCTGACTTTC.

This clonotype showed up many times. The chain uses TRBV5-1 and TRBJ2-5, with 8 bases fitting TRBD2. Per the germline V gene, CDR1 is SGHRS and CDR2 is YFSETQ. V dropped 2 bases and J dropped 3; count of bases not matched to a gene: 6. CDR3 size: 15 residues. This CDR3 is CASSFSAGAEETQYF. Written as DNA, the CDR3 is TGCGCCAGCAGCTTCTCAGCGGGGGCCGAAGAGACCCAGTACTTC.

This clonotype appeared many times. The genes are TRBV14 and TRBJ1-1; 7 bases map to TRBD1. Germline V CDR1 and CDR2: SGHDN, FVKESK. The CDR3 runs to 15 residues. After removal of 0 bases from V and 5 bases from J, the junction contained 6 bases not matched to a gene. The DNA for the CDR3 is TGTGCCAGCAGCCAAGAGAGACAGGGTTGGACTGAAGCTTTCTTT. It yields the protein CASSQERQGWTEAFF.

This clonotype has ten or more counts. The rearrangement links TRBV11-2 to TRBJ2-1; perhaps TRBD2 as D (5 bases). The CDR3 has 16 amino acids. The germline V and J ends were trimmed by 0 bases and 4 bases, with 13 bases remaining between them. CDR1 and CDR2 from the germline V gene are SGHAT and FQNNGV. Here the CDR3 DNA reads TGTGCCAGCAGCTTAGATAGGCAACCGGGATACAATGAGCAGTTCTTC. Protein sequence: CASSLDRQPGYNEQFF.